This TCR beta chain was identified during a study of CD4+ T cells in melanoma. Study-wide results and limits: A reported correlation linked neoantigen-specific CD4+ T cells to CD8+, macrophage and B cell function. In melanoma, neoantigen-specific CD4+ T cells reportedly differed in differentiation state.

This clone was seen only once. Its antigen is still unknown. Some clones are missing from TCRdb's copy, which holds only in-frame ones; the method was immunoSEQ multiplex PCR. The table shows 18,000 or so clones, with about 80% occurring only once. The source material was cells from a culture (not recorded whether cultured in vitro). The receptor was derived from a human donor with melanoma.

DNA of the CDR3: TGTGCCAGCAGTGGGGGGGGAGTGGCCAAAAACATTCAGTACTTC. This encodes CASSGGGVAKNIQYF. This sequence joins TRBV6-1 and TRBJ2-4, with TRBD2 identical over 7 bases. The CDR3 is made up of 15 amino acids. Per the germline V gene, CDR1 is MNHNS and CDR2 is SASEGT. V dropped 4 bases and J dropped 1; count of bases not matched to a gene: 4.